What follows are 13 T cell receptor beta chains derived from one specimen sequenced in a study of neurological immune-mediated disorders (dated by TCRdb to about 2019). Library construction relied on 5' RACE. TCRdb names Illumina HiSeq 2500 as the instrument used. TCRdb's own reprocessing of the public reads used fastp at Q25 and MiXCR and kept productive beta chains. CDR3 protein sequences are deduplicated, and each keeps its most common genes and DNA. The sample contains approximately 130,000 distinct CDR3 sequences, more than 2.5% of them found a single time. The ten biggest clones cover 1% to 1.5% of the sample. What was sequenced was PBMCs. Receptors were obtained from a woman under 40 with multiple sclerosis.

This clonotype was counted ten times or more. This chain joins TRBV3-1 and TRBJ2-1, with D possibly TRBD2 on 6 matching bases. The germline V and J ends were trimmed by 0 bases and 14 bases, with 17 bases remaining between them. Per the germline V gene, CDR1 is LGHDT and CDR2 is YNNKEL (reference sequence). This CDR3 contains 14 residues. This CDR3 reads CASSQDVAEGLKFF. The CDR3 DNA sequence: TGTGCCAGCAGCCAAGATGTAGCGGAGGGGTTAAAGTTCTTC.

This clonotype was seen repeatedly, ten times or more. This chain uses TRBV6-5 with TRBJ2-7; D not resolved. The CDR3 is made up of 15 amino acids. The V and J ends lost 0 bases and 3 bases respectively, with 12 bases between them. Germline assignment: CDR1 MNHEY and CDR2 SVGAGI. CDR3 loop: CASSYSGSASYEQYF. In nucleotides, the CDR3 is TGTGCCAGCAGTTACTCGGGCAGCGCCAGCTACGAGCAGTACTTC.

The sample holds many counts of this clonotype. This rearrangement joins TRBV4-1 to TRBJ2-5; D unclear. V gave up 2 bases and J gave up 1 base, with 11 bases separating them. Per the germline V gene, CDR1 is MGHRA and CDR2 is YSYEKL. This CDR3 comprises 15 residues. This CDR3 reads CASSQSRRSQETQYF. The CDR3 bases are TGCGCCAGCAGCCAATCACGACGCTCCCAAGAGACCCAGTACTTC.

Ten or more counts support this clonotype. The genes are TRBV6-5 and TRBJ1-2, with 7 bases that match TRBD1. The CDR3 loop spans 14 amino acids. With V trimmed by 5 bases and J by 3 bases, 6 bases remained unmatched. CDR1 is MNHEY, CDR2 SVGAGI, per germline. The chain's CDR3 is CASSPGTAYYGYTF. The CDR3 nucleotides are TGTGCCAGCAGTCCCGGGACAGCATACTATGGCTACACCTTC.

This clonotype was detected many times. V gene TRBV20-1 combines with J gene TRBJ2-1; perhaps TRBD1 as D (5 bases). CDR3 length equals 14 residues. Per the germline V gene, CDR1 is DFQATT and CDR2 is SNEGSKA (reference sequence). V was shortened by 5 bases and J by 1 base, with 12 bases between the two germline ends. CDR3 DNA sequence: TGCAGTGCTTCGGTACCAGGGTCCTACAATGAGCAGTTCTTC. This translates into CSASVPGSYNEQFF.

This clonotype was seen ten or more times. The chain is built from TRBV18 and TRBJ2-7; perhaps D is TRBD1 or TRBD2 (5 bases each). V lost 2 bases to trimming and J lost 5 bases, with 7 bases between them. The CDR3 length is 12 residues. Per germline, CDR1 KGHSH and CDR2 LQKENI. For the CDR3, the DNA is TGTGCCAGCTCACCATTGGGGGACGAGCAGTACTTC. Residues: CASSPLGDEQYF.

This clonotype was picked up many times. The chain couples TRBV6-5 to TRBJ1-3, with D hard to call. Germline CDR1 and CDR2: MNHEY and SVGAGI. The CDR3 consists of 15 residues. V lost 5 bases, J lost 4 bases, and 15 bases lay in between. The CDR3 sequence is CASSARGPGGNTIYF. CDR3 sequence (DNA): TGTGCCAGCAGTGCCCGAGGCCCGGGCGGAAACACCATATATTTT.

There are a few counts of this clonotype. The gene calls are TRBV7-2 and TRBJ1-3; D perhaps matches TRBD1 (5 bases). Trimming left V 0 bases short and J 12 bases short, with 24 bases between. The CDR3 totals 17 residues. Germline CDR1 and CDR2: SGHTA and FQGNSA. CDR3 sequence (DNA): TGTGCCAGCAGCTTAGCCGCAGGGCAGAGCTCTGGAAAAAACATATATTTT. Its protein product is CASSLAAGQSSGKNIYF.

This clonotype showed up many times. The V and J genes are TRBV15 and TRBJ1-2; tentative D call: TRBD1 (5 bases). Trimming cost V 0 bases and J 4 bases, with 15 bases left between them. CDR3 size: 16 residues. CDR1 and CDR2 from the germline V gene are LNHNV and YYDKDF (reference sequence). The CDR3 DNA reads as TGTGCCACCAGCAGAGATCTCAGGGAGGTCGGCTATGGCTACACCTTC. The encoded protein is CATSRDLREVGYGYTF.

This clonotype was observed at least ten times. CDR3 sequence: CATKKTDYEQYF. In nucleotides, the CDR3 is TGTGCCACCAAAAAGACAGACTACGAGCAGTACTTC. The rearrangement links TRBV6-2 or TRBV6-3 to TRBJ2-7, with D possibly TRBD1 on 5 matching bases. Germline V gene lookup returns CDR1 MNHEY and CDR2 SVGEGT. The CDR3 is 12 amino acids. With 10 bases removed from V and 3 bases from J, the gap between germline ends came to 13 bases.

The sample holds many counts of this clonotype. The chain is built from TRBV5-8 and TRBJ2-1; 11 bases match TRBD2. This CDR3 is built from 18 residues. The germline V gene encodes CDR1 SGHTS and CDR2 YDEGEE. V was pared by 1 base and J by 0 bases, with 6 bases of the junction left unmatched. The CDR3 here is CASSLYSGGANSYNEQFF. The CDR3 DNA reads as TGTGCCAGCAGCTTGTATAGCGGGGGGGCAAACTCCTACAATGAGCAGTTCTTC.

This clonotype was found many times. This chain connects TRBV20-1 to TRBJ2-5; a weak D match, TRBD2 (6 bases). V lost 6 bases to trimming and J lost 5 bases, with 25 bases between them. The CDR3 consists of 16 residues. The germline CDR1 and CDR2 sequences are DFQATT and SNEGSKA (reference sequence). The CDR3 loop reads CSAPSFPDYRTETQYF. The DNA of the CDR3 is TGCAGTGCGCCGTCTTTTCCGGACTACCGAACGGAGACCCAGTACTTC.

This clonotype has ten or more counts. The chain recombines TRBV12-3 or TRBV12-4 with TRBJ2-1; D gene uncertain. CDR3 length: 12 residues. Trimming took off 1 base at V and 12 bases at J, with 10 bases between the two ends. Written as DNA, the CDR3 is TGTGCCAGCAGTTTAGGTGGGCAGGTGCAGTTCTTC. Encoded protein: CASSLGGQVQFF.